These T cell receptor beta chains were read from a single sample in a study of blood T cells in healthy people across ages. In TCRdb, the 5' RACE reads were re-called with MiXCR into one record per CDR3 protein. The table has fewer than 2,000,000 distinct CDR3 sequences, roughly two fifths seen once; the top ten hold 20% to 25%. Sequenced sample: blood. The receptors come from a human donor in good health. The CDR3 runs from the conserved cysteine through the conserved F or W. D genes are given only for firm matches. Clone size is given for some rows only: seen once, a few or many times, or a class if the clone is expanded.

J gene	D gene	V gene	clone size	CDR3 protein	CDR3 DNA
TRBJ2-1	TRBD2	TRBV4-1	-	CASSPYPLAGSNNEQFF	TGCGCCAGCAGCCCCTACCCGCTAGCGGGGTCGAACAATGAGCAGTTCTTC
TRBJ2-1	-	TRBV30	few	CAWGFGGDEQFF	TGTGCCTGGGGTTTTGGAGGGGATGAGCAGTTCTTC
TRBJ2-3	-	TRBV7-2	-	CASSLNPGHTQYF	TGTGCCAGCAGCTTAAATCCGGGACACACGCAGTATTTT
TRBJ2-7	-	TRBV20-1	few	CSAIELTYEQYF	TGCAGTGCCATAGAGCTGACCTACGAGCAGTACTTC
TRBJ2-5	TRBD1	TRBV20-1	few	CSARPGQGVRETQYF	TGCAGTGCTAGACCGGGACAGGGAGTTAGAGAGACCCAGTACTTC
TRBJ2-7	-	TRBV13	-	CASSLGRRGGSYEQYF	TGTGCCAGCAGCTTAGGCCGAAGGGGTGGGTCCTACGAGCAGTACTTC
TRBJ2-1	TRBD1	TRBV2	-	CASSEMVGQGKFEQFF	TGTGCCAGCAGTGAAATGGTAGGACAGGGGAAATTCGAGCAGTTCTTC
TRBJ2-2	-	TRBV30	-	CAWSLGSGELFF	TGTGCCTGGAGTCTGGGGTCCGGGGAGCTGTTTTTT
TRBJ2-1	-	TRBV7-9	few	CASRSGLAPRSYNEQFF	TGTGCCAGCAGGTCCGGTCTAGCACCAAGGTCCTACAATGAGCAGTTCTTC
TRBJ2-5	TRBD2	TRBV4-2	few	CASSQDLAGEQETQYF	TGTGCCAGCAGCCAAGATCTAGCGGGGGAGCAGGAGACCCAGTACTTC
TRBJ1-1	-	TRBV7-9	once	CASSLGADSEAFF	TGTGCCAGCAGCTTAGGGGCCGACAGTGAAGCTTTCTTT